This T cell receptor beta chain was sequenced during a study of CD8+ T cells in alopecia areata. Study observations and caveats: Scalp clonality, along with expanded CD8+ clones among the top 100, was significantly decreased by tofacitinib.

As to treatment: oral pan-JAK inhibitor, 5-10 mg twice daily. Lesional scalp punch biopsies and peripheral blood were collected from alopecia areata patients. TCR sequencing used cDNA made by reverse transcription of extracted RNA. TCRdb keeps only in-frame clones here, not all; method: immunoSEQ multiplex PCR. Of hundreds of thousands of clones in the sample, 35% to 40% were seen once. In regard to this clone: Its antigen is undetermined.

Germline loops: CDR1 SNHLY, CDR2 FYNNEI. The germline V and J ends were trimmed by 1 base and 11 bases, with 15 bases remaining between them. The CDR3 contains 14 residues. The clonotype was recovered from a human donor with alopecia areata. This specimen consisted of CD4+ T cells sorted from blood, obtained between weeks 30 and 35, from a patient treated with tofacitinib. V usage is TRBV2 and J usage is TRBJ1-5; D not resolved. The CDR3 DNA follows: TGTGCCAGCAGTGAAGACAGCCTCCTCAGGTCCCAGCATTTT. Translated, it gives CASSEDSLLRSQHF.